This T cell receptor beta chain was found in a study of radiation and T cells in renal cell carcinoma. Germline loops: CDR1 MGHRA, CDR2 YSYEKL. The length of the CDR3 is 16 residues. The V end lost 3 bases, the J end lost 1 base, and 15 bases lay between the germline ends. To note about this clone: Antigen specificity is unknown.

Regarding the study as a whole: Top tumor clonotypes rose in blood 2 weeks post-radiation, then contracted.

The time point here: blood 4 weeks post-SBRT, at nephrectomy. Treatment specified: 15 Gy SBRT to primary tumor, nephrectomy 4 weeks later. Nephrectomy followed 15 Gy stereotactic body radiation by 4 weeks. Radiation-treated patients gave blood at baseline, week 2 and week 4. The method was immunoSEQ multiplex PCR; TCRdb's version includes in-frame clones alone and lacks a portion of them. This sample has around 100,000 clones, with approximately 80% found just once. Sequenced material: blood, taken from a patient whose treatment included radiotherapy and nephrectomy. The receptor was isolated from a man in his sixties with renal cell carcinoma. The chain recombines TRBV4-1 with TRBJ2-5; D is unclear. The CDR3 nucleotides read TGCGCCAGCAGCCATGTGGTGGCGCCCATCCAAGAGACCCAGTACTTC. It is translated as CASSHVVAPIQETQYF.